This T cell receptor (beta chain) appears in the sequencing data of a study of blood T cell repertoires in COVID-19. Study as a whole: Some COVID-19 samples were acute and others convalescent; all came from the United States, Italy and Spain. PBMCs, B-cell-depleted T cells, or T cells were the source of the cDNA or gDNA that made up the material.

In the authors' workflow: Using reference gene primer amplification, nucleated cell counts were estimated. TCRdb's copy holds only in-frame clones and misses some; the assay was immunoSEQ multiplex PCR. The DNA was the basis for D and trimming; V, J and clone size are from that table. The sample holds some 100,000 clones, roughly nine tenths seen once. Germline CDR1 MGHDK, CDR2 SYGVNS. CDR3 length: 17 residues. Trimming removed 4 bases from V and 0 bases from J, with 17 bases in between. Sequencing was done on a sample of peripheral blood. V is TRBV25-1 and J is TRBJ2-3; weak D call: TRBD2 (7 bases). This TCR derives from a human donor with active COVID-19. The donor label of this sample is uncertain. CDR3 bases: TGTGCCAGCAGTGTACGGGAGGCAGGGGAAAGCACAGATACGCAGTATTTT. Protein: CASSVREAGESTDTQYF.